These 13 T cell receptor beta chains originate from one sample sequenced in a study of blood T cell repertoires in COVID-19. Some clones are missing from TCRdb's copy, which holds only in-frame ones; the method was immunoSEQ multiplex PCR. The sample comprises fewer than 80,000 clones, under 95% of which are singletons, and about 16% rests with the top ten. Material for sequencing was peripheral blood. The receptor source for this set is a woman of 80 years or more with active or convalescent COVID-19.

This clone has a handful of counts. The CDR3 is CATSDPGIGAFF. The CDR3 DNA sequence: TGTGCCACCAGTGACCCAGGGATCGGAGCTTTCTTT. The chain carries TRBV24-1 and TRBJ1-1; D might be TRBD1 (5 bases). In germline, CDR1 is KGHDR, CDR2 SFDVKD. The CDR3 is 12 residues long. Trimming took 4 bases from V and 10 from J, leaving 12 bases between them.

This chain links TRBV28 with TRBJ1-4; weak D call: TRBD1 (5 bases). CDR1 is MDHEN and CDR2 is SYDVKM in the germline V gene. V lost 10 bases to trimming and J lost 6 bases, with 12 bases between them. CDR3 length: 12 amino acids. CDR3 sequence (DNA): TGTGCCACCCGACGGGGGGATGAAAAACTGTTTTTT. It specifies CATRRGDEKLFF.

V usage is TRBV9 and J usage is TRBJ2-2, with D uncertain. Germline CDR1 and CDR2: SGDLS and YYNGEE. V was pared by 2 bases and J by 1 base, with 6 bases between. The CDR3 is made up of 14 amino acids. CDR3 DNA: TGTGCCAGCAGCGTCTTAGAGAACACCGGGGAGCTGTTTTTT. Its protein is CASSVLENTGELFF.

J is TRBJ2-7 and V is TRBV4-3, with TRBD1 as a possible D gene (6 bases). This CDR3 spans 15 amino acids. Germline CDR1 is LGHNA and CDR2 is YSLEER. V was cut by 5 bases and J by 3 bases, with 17 bases left in between. The CDR3 DNA follows: TGCGCCAGCAGCACCCATCAGGGGTCAGGCTACGAGCAGTACTTC. The encoded protein is CASSTHQGSGYEQYF.

The rearrangement joins TRBV10-1 to TRBJ1-3, with 8 bases aligning to TRBD1. The J segment lost 0 bases and the V segment lost 2 bases, leaving 15 bases of the junction unmatched. Germline CDR1 reads WNHNN; CDR2 reads SYGVQD (reference sequence). This CDR3 comprises 20 residues. The CDR3 spells CASSEAPGQANISSGNTIYF. In DNA form, the CDR3 reads TGCGCCAGCAGTGAGGCCCCGGGACAGGCGAACATTAGCTCTGGAAACACCATATATTTT.

This chain connects TRBV28 to TRBJ1-2; 7 nucleotides align to TRBD1. The ends lost 4 bases at V and 4 bases at J; junction bases unmatched: 6. Germline-derived CDR1 and CDR2 are MDHEN and SYDVKM. This CDR3 spans 14 amino acids. CDR3 residues: CASSYTGEVYGYTF. The CDR3 region has the DNA TGTGCCAGCAGTTACACAGGGGAGGTCTATGGCTACACCTTC.

The chain is built from TRBV6-2 or TRBV6-3 and TRBJ1-5; D unclear. Germline loops: CDR1 MNHEY, CDR2 SVGEGT. This CDR3 is built from 16 residues. The V and J ends lost 2 bases and 6 bases respectively, with 17 bases between them. CDR3 sequence: CASSYGTAAGVQPQHF. The CDR3 nucleotides are TGTGCCAGCAGTTACGGTACGGCAGCGGGTGTTCAGCCCCAGCATTTT.

In regard to this clone: The DNA is left out, because the CDR3 cannot be placed on it with certainty; the CDR3 is given as TCRdb lists it. The gene calls are TRBV27 and TRBJ1-5; the DNA was not used to check the table's D call, TRBD1. The V gene's germline CDR1 is MNHEY and CDR2 SMNVEV (reference sequence). The CDR3 spans 16 amino acids, including both terminal residues. This CDR3 is CASSSLRQGNNQPQHF.

The chain carries TRBV20-1 and TRBJ1-2; D is unresolved. The germline V gene has CDR1 DFQATT and CDR2 SNEGSKA (reference sequence). V lost 1 base, J lost 8 bases, and 8 bases lay in between. The length of the CDR3 is 11 residues. The CDR3 sequence is CSARALYGYTF. The DNA for the CDR3 is TGCAGTGCTAGAGCCCTATACGGCTACACCTTC.

The genes are TRBV12-1 and TRBJ1-2. TRBV12-1 is recorded as a pseudogene. CDR3 length: 14 amino acids. The CDR3, as DNA: TGTGCCAGCAGCCCCCCGGGGGGGTTTCATGGCTACACCTTC. This sequence encodes CASSPPGGFHGYTF.

The chain is built from TRBV4-1 and TRBJ1-2; D ambiguous. The CDR3 runs to 18 residues. Trimming pared 8 bases from V and 2 bases from J, leaving 27 bases between. In germline, CDR1 is MGHRA, CDR2 YSYEKL. The CDR3 sequence is CASASRNYETGMNYGYTF. Here the CDR3 DNA reads TGCGCCAGCGCATCAAGAAATTACGAAACGGGAATGAACTATGGCTACACCTTC.

V and J are TRBV20-1 and TRBJ1-1; D is undetermined. The length of the CDR3 is 12 residues. Germline CDR1 is DFQATT and CDR2 is SNEGSKA (reference sequence). V was pared by 3 bases and J by 1 base, with 6 bases between. CDR3 sequence (DNA): TGCAGTGCTAGTCCCGGGAACACTGAAGCTTTCTTT. Translating gives CSASPGNTEAFF.

This clone was detected a few times. The chain recombines TRBV7-3 with TRBJ2-3, with 9 nucleotides matching TRBD2. Per the germline V gene, CDR1 is SGHTA and CDR2 is FQGTGA. This CDR3 is built from 17 residues. The V and J ends lost 5 bases and 0 bases, in that order; junction bases with no gene match: 9. CDR3 loop: CASSPTGLAGSTDTQYF. Written as DNA, the CDR3 is TGTGCCAGCAGCCCAACGGGGCTAGCGGGGAGCACAGATACGCAGTATTTT.